This T cell receptor beta chain is from a study of post-analysis software for immune sequencing data. On the study more broadly: Included among the disease courses, which were recorded for the cohort, were relapsing-remitting, secondary progressive and progressive-relapsing multiple sclerosis.

The study's findings and limits: There was significantly lower normalized Chao1 diversity in multiple sclerosis patients than in controls.

The TCR beta cDNA libraries carried unique molecular identifiers. T cells numbering about 0.95 to 10 million gave rise to around 500,000 cDNA molecules. TCRdb used MiXCR to reprocess the PCR reads, holding one entry per CDR3 protein. The repertoire includes about 200,000 distinct CDR3 sequences, 29% of them detected once, and less than 4% sits in the top ten. This clonotype appeared many times. Its antigen is as yet unknown. The material sequenced was blood. This TCR derives from a girl between 2 and 17 years old with multiple sclerosis.

DNA of the CDR3: TGTGCCAGCAGCTTGGCCGCCGGTGGCTACACCTTC. This translates into CASSLAAGGYTF. V gene TRBV5-5 combines with J gene TRBJ1-2; D gene uncertain. V lost 0 bases to trimming and J lost 7 bases, with 7 bases between them. This CDR3 spans 12 amino acids. The germline V gene has CDR1 SGHKS and CDR2 YYEKEE (reference sequence).